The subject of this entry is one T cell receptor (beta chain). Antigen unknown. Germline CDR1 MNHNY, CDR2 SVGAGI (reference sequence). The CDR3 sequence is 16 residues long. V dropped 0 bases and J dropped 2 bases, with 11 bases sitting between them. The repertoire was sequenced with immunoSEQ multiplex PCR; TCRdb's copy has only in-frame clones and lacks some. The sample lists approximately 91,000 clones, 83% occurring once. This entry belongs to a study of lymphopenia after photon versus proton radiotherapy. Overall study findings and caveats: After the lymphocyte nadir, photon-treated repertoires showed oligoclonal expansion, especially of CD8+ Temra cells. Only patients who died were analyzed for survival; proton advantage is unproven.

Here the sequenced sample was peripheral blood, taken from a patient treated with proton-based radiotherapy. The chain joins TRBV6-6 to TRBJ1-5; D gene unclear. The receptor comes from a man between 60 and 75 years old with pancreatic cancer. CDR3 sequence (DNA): TGTGCCAGCAGTTACTCGGAGGTGACGGGCAATCAGCCCCAGCATTTT. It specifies CASSYSEVTGNQPQHF.